This passage covers 27 T cell receptor beta chains from one sample sequenced in a study of vaccination effects on CD4 cells after COVID-19. These receptors have no identified antigens. Data came from immunoSEQ multiplex PCR; TCRdb stores just in-frame clones and leaves some out. Among just under 75,000 clones listed, around 70% were seen once. Following 10 days of culture, CD4+ T cells were isolated. Of the BNT162b2 and mRNA-1273 vaccines, participants received two doses of one or the other. The sample was CD4+ T cells from PBMCs cultured without peptide, taken after COVID-19 vaccination. The receptors stem from a human donor who received a COVID-19 vaccine.

This clone was seen a handful of times. This rearrangement joins TRBV5-1 to TRBJ2-2; perhaps TRBD2 as D (6 bases). With 4 bases removed from V and 0 bases from J, the gap between germline ends came to 10 bases. CDR3 size: 15 residues. Looked up from germline, CDR1 is SGHRS and CDR2 is YFSETQ. The CDR3 is CASSLGLTNTGELFF. The CDR3 DNA reads TGCGCCAGCAGCCTGGGACTCACGAACACCGGGGAGCTGTTTTTT.

This clone occurred once. J is TRBJ1-1 and V is TRBV7-3; D not resolved. This CDR3 region has 12 residues. V was trimmed by 5 bases and J by 7 bases, leaving 11 bases between them. Germline-derived CDR1 and CDR2 are SGHTA and FQGTGA. The chain's CDR3 is CASSPTGGEAFF. The CDR3 DNA reads as TGTGCCAGCAGCCCCACCGGTGGTGAAGCTTTCTTT.

The rearrangement uses TRBV19 and TRBJ1-2; D is unclear. V shed 0 bases and J shed 5 bases, with 7 bases lying between them. The CDR3 is 13 amino acids. Per germline, CDR1 LNHDA and CDR2 SQIVND (reference sequence). In DNA form, the CDR3 reads TGTGCCAGTAGTATAGAAGTGAAGTATGGCTACACCTTC. Its protein is CASSIEVKYGYTF.

The chain is built from TRBV7-3 and TRBJ2-3, with 8 bases lining up with TRBD2. Per germline, CDR1 SGHTA and CDR2 FQGTGA. V gave up 5 bases and J gave up 1 base; unmatched junction bases: 2. The CDR3 has 14 residues. The CDR3 region is CASSLSGGTDTQYF. The CDR3 DNA reads TGTGCCAGCAGCCTTAGCGGGGGCACAGATACGCAGTATTTT.

V usage is TRBV18 and J usage is TRBJ1-4, with D possibly TRBD1 on 5 matching bases. Germline V lookup: CDR1 KGHSH, CDR2 LQKENI. V was shortened by 6 bases and J by 3 bases, with 17 bases between the two germline ends. The CDR3 totals 16 residues. For the CDR3, the DNA is TGTGCCAGCTCGCCGCAGGGTTACGCGGCTAATGAAAAACTGTTTTTT. Residues: CASSPQGYAANEKLFF.

This clone was picked up a small number of times. This chain uses TRBV2 with TRBJ1-2, with a tentative D call TRBD1 (5 bases). This CDR3 has 16 amino acids. Trimming removed 9 bases from V and 2 bases from J, with 22 bases in between. The germline V gene encodes CDR1 SNHLY and CDR2 FYNNEI. CDR3 in amino acids: CASQREGVRANYGYTF. CDR3 DNA: TGTGCCAGTCAGCGGGAAGGGGTTCGGGCCAACTATGGCTACACCTTC.

This chain links TRBV9 with TRBJ1-6; D may be TRBD1 (5 bases). Trimming removed 0 bases from V and 8 bases from J, with 18 bases in between. There are 17 residues in the CDR3. Germline V gene sequence: CDR1 SGDLS, CDR2 YYNGEE. CDR3 DNA: TGTGCCAGCAGCGTAGATATAGGGGTTCGTGGAGATTCACCCCTCCACTTT. Its translation is CASSVDIGVRGDSPLHF.

The chain couples TRBV11-2 to TRBJ1-6, with no clear D. Trimming took 3 bases from V and 3 from J, leaving 12 bases between them. Germline loops: CDR1 SGHAT, CDR2 FQNNGV. This CDR3 is 16 amino acids long. CDR3: CASSFRPGGYNSPLHF. CDR3 DNA: TGTGCCAGCAGCTTTCGCCCCGGCGGCTATAATTCACCCCTCCACTTT.

This clone has more than one count but fewer than ten. This chain links TRBV7-9 with TRBJ2-7; D is unresolved. With 1 base removed from V and 12 bases from J, the gap between germline ends came to 13 bases. The length of the CDR3 is 12 residues. Germline CDR1 reads SEHNR; CDR2 reads FQNEAQ (reference sequence). CDR3 DNA: TGTGCCAGCAGCTTAGGTTCCGGCATCTGGTACGTC. This codes for CASSLGSGIWYV.

The sample holds a few counts of this clone. V is TRBV6-5 and J is TRBJ1-2, with 8 bases matching TRBD1. J lost 6 bases, V lost 6 bases, and 6 bases had no gene match. This CDR3 has 13 amino acids. CDR1 is MNHEY, CDR2 SVGAGI, per germline. Here the CDR3 DNA reads TGTGCCAGCAGGAGGTGGACAGGGAATGGCTACACCTTC. It translates to CASRRWTGNGYTF.

This chain joins TRBV7-3 and TRBJ1-3; the D gene is possibly TRBD1 (6 bases). This CDR3 region has 15 residues. V lost 5 bases to trimming and J lost 1 base, with 12 bases between them. Germline V gene lookup returns CDR1 SGHTA and CDR2 FQGTGA. CDR3 bases: TGTGCCAGCAGCGTACAGGGCGGGTCTGGAAACACCATATATTTT. It is translated as CASSVQGGSGNTIYF.

This rearrangement joins TRBV7-3 to TRBJ2-1, with 7 bases matching TRBD2. The germline V gene encodes CDR1 SGHTA and CDR2 FQGTGA. The CDR3 consists of 18 residues. J lost 12 bases, V lost 4 bases, and 24 bases had no gene match. CDR3 in amino acids: CASSSLPLTGTTRRVQFF. The CDR3 coding sequence is TGTGCCAGCAGCTCGCTCCCCTTAACCGGGACTACTAGGAGGGTGCAGTTCTTC.

This clone has more than one count but fewer than ten. The CDR3 nucleotides are TGCGCCAGCAGCTTGGCGGGGTTTGACTATGGCTACACCTTC. Residues: CASSLAGFDYGYTF. The gene calls are TRBV5-1 and TRBJ1-2, with D hard to call. V was cut by 0 bases and J by 3 bases, with 9 bases left in between. Germline V gives CDR1 SGHRS, CDR2 YFSETQ. The CDR3 is 14 residues long.

Worth noting for this clone: At one end the junction does not follow the germline gene, possibly because of a read error. This chain uses TRBV7-3 with TRBJ2-1; D call uncertain. The CDR3 runs 16 residues. The germline V gene has CDR1 SGHTA and CDR2 FQGTGA. This chain's CDR3 is CASSLNSGLLKDEQFF. In DNA, the CDR3 is TGTGCCAGCAGTTTAAATTCGGGCCTCCTAAAGGATGAGCAGTTCTTC.

This clone was seen a few times. V and J are TRBV3-1 (or the pseudogene TRBV3-2) and TRBJ2-2; 8 positions match TRBD1. Germline trimming cut 7 bases from V and 6 bases from J; bases unmatched to any gene: 7. The CDR3 loop spans 14 amino acids. In germline, CDR1 is LGHDT, CDR2 YNNKEL (reference sequence). The CDR3 DNA is TGTGCCAGCAAGGACAGGGTTTTGTCCGGGGAGCTGTTTTTT. Protein: CASKDRVLSGELFF.

The gene calls are TRBV25-1 and TRBJ2-1, with D perhaps assigned TRBD1 or TRBD2 (6 bases each). Germline CDR1 reads MGHDK; CDR2 reads SYGVNS. The CDR3 runs to 14 residues. V was cut by 2 bases and J by 10 bases, with 15 bases left in between. CDR3 region: CASSEISGANEQFF. CDR3 nucleotide sequence: TGTGCCAGCAGTGAAATTTCGGGGGCTAACGAGCAGTTCTTC.

The V call is TRBV6-2 or TRBV6-3, the J call TRBJ2-3; no reliable D call. With 0 bases removed from V and 4 bases from J, the gap between germline ends came to 14 bases. Per germline, CDR1 MNHEY and CDR2 SVGEGT. The CDR3 sequence is 16 residues long. The CDR3: CASSYSSLRSADTQYF. The CDR3 bases are TGTGCCAGCAGTTACTCTAGCTTACGGAGTGCAGATACGCAGTATTTT.

The V and J genes are TRBV7-2 and TRBJ2-2; unclear D gene. CDR3 length equals 15 residues. Germline V gene sequence: CDR1 SGHTA, CDR2 FQGNSA. V was shortened by 3 bases and J by 0 bases, with 8 bases between the two germline ends. CDR3 bases: TGTGCCAGCAGCTTTAGTTCTGCGAACACCGGGGAGCTGTTTTTT. Amino acid sequence: CASSFSSANTGELFF.

The rearrangement joins TRBV10-3 to TRBJ2-7; 9 bases map to TRBD1. The junction had 7 bases not matched to a gene; V was cut back by 4 bases and J by 3 bases. The CDR3 runs to 15 residues. Germline lookup yields CDR1 ENHRY and CDR2 SYGVKD. The CDR3 sequence is CAISAGTGRGYEQYV. CDR3 DNA sequence: TGTGCCATCAGTGCGGGGACAGGGCGAGGCTACGAGCAGTACGTC.

V usage is TRBV6-5 and J usage is TRBJ1-2; possible D gene TRBD1, 5 bases. With 10 bases removed from V and 0 bases from J, the gap between germline ends came to 12 bases. The CDR3 is made up of 13 amino acids. CDR1 and CDR2 (germline): MNHEY, SVGAGI. DNA for the CDR3: TGTGCCACCCAGGGAGGGCCTAACTATGGCTACACCTTC. This translates into CATQGGPNYGYTF.

The V and J genes are TRBV3-1 (or the pseudogene TRBV3-2) and TRBJ1-1; D unclear. The CDR3 has 15 amino acids. V lost 4 bases to trimming and J lost 2 bases, with 14 bases between them. In germline, CDR1 is LGHDT, CDR2 YNNKEL (reference sequence). In DNA, the CDR3 is TGTGCCAGCAGCCGTCAACCCCAGAGAAACACTGAAGCTTTCTTT. It yields the protein CASSRQPQRNTEAFF.

The chain joins TRBV5-5 to TRBJ1-5; D call uncertain. Germline lookup yields CDR1 SGHKS and CDR2 YYEKEE (reference sequence). This CDR3 region has 16 residues. Trimming removed 4 bases at V and 6 bases at J, with 20 bases between. CDR3 nucleotide sequence: TGTGCCAGCAGCCAGGAGGCGGTATCTCTCGGTCAGCCCCAGCATTTT. This encodes CASSQEAVSLGQPQHF.

This clone was observed a few times. This chain connects TRBV29-1 to TRBJ1-2; 8 nucleotides align to TRBD1. The germline V gene encodes CDR1 SQVTM and CDR2 ANQGSEA. This CDR3 is built from 15 residues. Trimming removed 7 bases from V and 1 base from J; junction bases left unmatched: 11. The CDR3 DNA follows: TGCAGCGGGGCGGACCCAGGGGGCAATAACTATGGCTACACCTTC. This translates into CSGADPGGNNYGYTF.

This clone turned up a few times. The V and J genes are TRBV30 and TRBJ2-3, with unresolved D. There are 11 residues in the CDR3. V lost 4 bases to trimming and J lost 5 bases, with 7 bases between them. Germline V CDR1 and CDR2: GTSNPN, SVGIG (reference sequence). DNA for the CDR3: TGTGCCTGGACAAGAGGAGATACGCAGTATTTT. Translating it yields CAWTRGDTQYF.

The genes are TRBV24-1 and TRBJ2-1; the match to TRBD2 covers 7 bases. This CDR3 contains 14 residues. V was pared by 8 bases and J by 5 bases, with 8 bases of the junction left unmatched. Germline-derived CDR1 and CDR2 are KGHDR and SFDVKD. CDR3 coding DNA: TGTGCCACCACTCCAGGCGGGGGAAACAATGAGCAGTTCTTC. It yields the protein CATTPGGGNNEQFF.

The chain combines TRBV12-3 or TRBV12-4 with TRBJ1-2; D unclear. Trimming shortened V by 3 bases and J by 6 bases, and 5 bases separated the two germline ends. The CDR3 extends over 11 amino acids. CDR3 loop: CASSFGHGYTF. The CDR3 DNA sequence: TGTGCCAGCAGTTTTGGTCATGGCTACACCTTC.

This clone was seen a handful of times. This chain joins TRBV18 and TRBJ1-1, with TRBD1 matching over 7 bases. The CDR3 length is 17 residues. V gave up 5 bases and J gave up 1 base; unmatched junction bases: 13. Germline V gives CDR1 KGHSH, CDR2 LQKENI. CDR3 sequence reads: CASSGDRGLVANTEAFF. CDR3 coding DNA: TGTGCCAGCTCAGGAGATAGGGGGCTAGTCGCGAACACTGAAGCTTTCTTT.